This TCR beta chain was sequenced in a study of blood T cell repertoires in COVID-19. The germline V and J ends were trimmed by 7 bases and 5 bases, with 14 bases remaining between them. The V gene's germline CDR1 is SQVTM and CDR2 ANQGSEA. This CDR3 contains 12 residues. Some clones are missing from TCRdb's copy, which holds only in-frame ones; the method was immunoSEQ multiplex PCR. Of around 210,000 clones listed, around 84% are singletons. The TCR was taken from a human donor in a cohort sampled during active COVID-19. Sequenced input: peripheral blood. The rearrangement uses TRBV29-1 and TRBJ1-1, with a weak D call TRBD1 (5 bases). The CDR3 loop is CSATRGRTEAFF. CDR3 nucleotide sequence: TGCAGCGCCACCCGGGGGAGAACTGAAGCTTTCTTT.